These T cell receptor beta chains were read from a single sample in a study of blood T cells in healthy people across ages. TCRdb reanalysed the 5' RACE reads using MiXCR and keeps one entry per CDR3 protein. The sample has about 640,000 distinct CDR3 sequences, 58% seen once. The sequenced sample consisted of blood. The receptors stem from a man in his sixties in good health. Each CDR3 is given with its conserved first and last residue. Each record gives: CDR3 length, V gene, J gene, clone size, D gene, CDR3 DNA, CDR3 protein. The D gene is left open where the match is weak. Clone sizes are given selectively: once, few, many, or a class where the clone is expanded.

>14|TRBV3-1|TRBJ2-7|-|TRBD1
TGTGCCAGCAGCCCCTACAGGGGGCTCTACGAGCAGTACTTC
CASSPYRGLYEQYF
>13|TRBV5-1|TRBJ2-5|-|TRBD1
TGCGCCAGCAGCGATGGACAGGTAGAGACCCAGTACTTC
CASSDGQVETQYF
>13|TRBV10-1|TRBJ2-5|-|-
TGCGCCAACAGTTCCAGCGGTCGGGGTCCCCAGTACTTC
CANSSSGRGPQYF
>16|TRBV9|TRBJ1-6|-|-
TGTGCCAGCAGCCCCGGTCCTGGGGCCACGGATTCACCCCTCCACTTT
CASSPGPGATDSPLHF
>14|TRBV5-1|TRBJ2-1|-|-
TGCGCCAGCAGCTTATGGCTAGACTCCAATGAGCAGTTCTTC
CASSLWLDSNEQFF
>12|TRBV5-6|TRBJ1-2|-|-
TGTGCCAGCAGCTTGTCGCAGCGCGGCTACACCTTC
CASSLSQRGYTF
>14|TRBV6-6|TRBJ2-7|-|TRBD1
TGTGCCACTAGGGGCGGACAGGGTTCCTACGAGCAGTACTTC
CATRGGQGSYEQYF
>15|TRBV7-2|TRBJ2-7|-|TRBD1
TGTGCCAGCAGTTCCGGGACAGGGGACTACAATGAGCAGTACTTC
CASSSGTGDYNEQYF
>17|TRBV11-2|TRBJ2-3|-|TRBD2
TGTGCCAGCAGCCCCTGGACTAGCGGGGGGGCCTTGGATACGCAGTATTTT
CASSPWTSGGALDTQYF
>16|TRBV7-2|TRBJ2-1|few|-
TGTGCCAGCAGCTTAACAGGCCAGAGCTCCTACAATGAGCAGTTCTTC
CASSLTGQSSYNEQFF
>14|TRBV29-1|TRBJ1-2|-|-
TGCAGCGTTGTCGAGGGGCAGGGGCACTATGGCTACACCTTC
CSVVEGQGHYGYTF
>13|TRBV20-1|TRBJ2-7|-|-
TGCAGTGCTGTTCGAGGACCACACTACGAGCAGTACTTC
CSAVRGPHYEQYF
>13|TRBV29-1|TRBJ2-7|few|TRBD1
TGCAGCGTTGAACCCGGGACAGGCTACGAGCAGTACTTC
CSVEPGTGYEQYF
>14|TRBV29-1|TRBJ2-1|once|TRBD1
TGCAGCGTTGCTAGGACAGGGGACCCCAATGAGCAGTTCTTC
CSVARTGDPNEQFF
>14|TRBV5-1|TRBJ2-3|-|-
TGCACCAGCAGCCCGGGGGGCAACCCAGATACGCAGTATTTT
CTSSPGGNPDTQYF
>13|TRBV5-1|TRBJ2-5|-|-
TGCGCCAGCAGCTATGATCCGAGGGAGACCCGGTACTTC
CASSYDPRETRYF